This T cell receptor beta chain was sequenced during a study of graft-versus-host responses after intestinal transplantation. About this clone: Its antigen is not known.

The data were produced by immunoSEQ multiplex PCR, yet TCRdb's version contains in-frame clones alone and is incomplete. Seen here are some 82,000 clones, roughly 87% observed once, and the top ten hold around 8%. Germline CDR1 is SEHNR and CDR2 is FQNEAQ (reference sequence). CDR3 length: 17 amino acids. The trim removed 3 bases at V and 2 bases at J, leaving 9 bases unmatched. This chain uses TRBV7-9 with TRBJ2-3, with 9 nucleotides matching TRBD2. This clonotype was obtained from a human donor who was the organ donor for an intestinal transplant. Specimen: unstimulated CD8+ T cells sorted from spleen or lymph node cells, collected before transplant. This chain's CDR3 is CASSLDQRGENTDTQYF. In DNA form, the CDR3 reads TGTGCCAGCAGCTTGGACCAGCGGGGGGAAAACACAGATACGCAGTATTTT.